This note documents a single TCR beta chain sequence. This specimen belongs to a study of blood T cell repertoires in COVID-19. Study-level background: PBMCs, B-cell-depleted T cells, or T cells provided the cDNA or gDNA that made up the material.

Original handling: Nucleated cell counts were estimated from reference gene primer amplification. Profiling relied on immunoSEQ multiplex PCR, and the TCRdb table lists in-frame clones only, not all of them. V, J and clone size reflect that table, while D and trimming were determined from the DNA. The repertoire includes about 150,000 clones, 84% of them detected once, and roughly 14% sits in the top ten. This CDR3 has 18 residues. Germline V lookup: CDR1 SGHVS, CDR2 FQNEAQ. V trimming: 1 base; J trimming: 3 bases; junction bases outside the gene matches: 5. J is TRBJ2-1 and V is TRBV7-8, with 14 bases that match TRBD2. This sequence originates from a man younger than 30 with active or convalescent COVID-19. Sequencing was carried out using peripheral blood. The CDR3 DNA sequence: TGTGCCAGCAGCTTAGTCGGGACTAGCGGGGGCATCTACAATGAGCAGTTCTTC. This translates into CASSLVGTSGGIYNEQFF.